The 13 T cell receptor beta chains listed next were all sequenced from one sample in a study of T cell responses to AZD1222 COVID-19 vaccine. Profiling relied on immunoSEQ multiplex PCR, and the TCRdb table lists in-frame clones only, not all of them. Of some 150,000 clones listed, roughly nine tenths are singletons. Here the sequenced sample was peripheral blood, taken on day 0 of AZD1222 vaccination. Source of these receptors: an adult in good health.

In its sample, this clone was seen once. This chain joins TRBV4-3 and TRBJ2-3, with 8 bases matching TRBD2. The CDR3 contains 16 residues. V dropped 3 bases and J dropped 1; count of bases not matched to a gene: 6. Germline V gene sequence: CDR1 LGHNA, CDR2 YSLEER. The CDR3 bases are TGCGCCAGCAGCCAGGAAGTGACTAGCGGCACAGATACGCAGTATTTT. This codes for CASSQEVTSGTDTQYF.

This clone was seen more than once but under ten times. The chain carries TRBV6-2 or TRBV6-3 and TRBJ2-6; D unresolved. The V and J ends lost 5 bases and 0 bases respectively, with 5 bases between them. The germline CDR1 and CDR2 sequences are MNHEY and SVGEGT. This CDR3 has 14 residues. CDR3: CASSKDSGANVLTF. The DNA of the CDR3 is TGTGCCAGCAGTAAAGACTCTGGGGCCAACGTCCTGACTTTC.

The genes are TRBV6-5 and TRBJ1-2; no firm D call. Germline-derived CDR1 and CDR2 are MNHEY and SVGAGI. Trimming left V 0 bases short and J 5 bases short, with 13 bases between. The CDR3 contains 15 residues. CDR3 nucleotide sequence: TGTGCCAGCAGTTACTCTCTGGGGAATGGGTATGGCTACACCTTC. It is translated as CASSYSLGNGYGYTF.

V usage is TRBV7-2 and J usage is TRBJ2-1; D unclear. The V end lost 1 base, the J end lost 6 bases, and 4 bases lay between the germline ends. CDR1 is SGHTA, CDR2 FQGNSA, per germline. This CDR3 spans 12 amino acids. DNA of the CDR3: TGTGCCAGCAGCTTAGTCTCCAATGAGCAGTTCTTC. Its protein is CASSLVSNEQFF.

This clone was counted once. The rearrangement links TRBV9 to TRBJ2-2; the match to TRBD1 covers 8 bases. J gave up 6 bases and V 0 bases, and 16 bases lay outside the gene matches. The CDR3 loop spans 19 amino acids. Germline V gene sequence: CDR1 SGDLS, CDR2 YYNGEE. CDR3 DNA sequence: TGTGCCAGCAGCGTAGGTCCGGTTAGGGACGACAGGGGCCCCGGGGAGCTGTTTTTT. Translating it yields CASSVGPVRDDRGPGELFF.

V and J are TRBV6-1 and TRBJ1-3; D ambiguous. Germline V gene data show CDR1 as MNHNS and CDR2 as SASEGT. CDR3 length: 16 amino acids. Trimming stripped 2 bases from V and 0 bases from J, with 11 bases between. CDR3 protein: CASSELAARSGNTIYF. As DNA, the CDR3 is TGTGCCAGCAGTGAATTGGCGGCCCGCTCTGGAAACACCATATATTTT.

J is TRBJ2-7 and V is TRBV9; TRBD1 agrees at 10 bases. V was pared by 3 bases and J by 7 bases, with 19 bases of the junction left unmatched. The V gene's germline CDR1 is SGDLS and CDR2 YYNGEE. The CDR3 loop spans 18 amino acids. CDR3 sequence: CASSGSDGRDRGWREQYF. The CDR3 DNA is TGTGCCAGCAGCGGCTCTGATGGCAGGGACAGGGGATGGAGGGAGCAGTACTTC.

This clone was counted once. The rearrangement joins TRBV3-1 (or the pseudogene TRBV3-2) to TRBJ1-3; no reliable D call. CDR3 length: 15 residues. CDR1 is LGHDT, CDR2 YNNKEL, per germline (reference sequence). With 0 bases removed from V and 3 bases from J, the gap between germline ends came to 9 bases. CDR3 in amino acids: CASSQDLGSGNTIYF. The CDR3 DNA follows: TGTGCCAGCAGCCAAGATCTCGGAAGTGGAAACACCATATATTTT.

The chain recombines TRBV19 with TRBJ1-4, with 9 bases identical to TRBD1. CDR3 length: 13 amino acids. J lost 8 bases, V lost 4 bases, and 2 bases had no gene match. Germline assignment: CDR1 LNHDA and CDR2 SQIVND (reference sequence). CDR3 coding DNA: TGTGCCAGTAGTACCACAGGGGGCGAAAAACTGTTTTTT. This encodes CASSTTGGEKLFF.

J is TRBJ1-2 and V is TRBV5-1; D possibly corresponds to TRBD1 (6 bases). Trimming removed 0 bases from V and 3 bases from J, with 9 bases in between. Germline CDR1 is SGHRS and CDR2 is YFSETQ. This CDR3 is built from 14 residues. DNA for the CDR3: TGCGCCAGCAGCTTGGGCTACAGGGACTATGGCTACACCTTC. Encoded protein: CASSLGYRDYGYTF.

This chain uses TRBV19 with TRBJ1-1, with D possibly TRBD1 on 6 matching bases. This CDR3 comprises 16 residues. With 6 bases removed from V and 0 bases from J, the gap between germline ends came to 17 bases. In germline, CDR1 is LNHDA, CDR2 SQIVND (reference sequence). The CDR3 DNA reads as TGTGCCAGTAGCCTTCTCGGGGGCCTTATGAACACTGAAGCTTTCTTT. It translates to CASSLLGGLMNTEAFF.

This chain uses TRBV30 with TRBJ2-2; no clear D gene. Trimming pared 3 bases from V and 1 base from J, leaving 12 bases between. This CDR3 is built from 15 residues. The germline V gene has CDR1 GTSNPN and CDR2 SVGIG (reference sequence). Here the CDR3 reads CAWSVTVRNTGELFF. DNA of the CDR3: TGTGCCTGGAGCGTGACGGTACGGAACACCGGGGAGCTGTTTTTT.

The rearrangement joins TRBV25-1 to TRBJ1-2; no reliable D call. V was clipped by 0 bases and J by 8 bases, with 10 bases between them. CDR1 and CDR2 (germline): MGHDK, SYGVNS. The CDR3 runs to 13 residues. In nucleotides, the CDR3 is TGTGCCAGCAGTGAATATGCCATCGGGGGCTACACCTTC. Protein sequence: CASSEYAIGGYTF.